The next 26 T cell receptor beta chains were all read from a single sample in a study of shared clonotypes between healthy human individuals. Some clones are missing from TCRdb's copy, which holds only in-frame ones; the method was immunoSEQ multiplex PCR. The table has around 1.9 million clones, more than 85% seen once. Naive CD8 isolation took CD45RO-negative cells positively selected for CCR7 and excluded terminally differentiated effector memory CD45RA+ cells. Sequencing input: naive CD8+ T cells from PBMCs. These receptors were collected from a man between 18 and 35 years old in good health. Some clones in this sample may be carry-over from other donors' samples.

The chain has TRBV14 and TRBJ2-7; perhaps TRBD2 as D (6 bases). The CDR3 is 20 residues long. Per the germline V gene, CDR1 is SGHDN and CDR2 is FVKESK. V lost 2 bases, J lost 1 base, and 27 bases lay in between. The CDR3 DNA is TGTGCCAGCAGCCAACCTCGGGACGGAGACATTATTAGCGGATCCTACGAGCAGTACTTC. It translates to CASSQPRDGDIISGSYEQYF.

The chain employs TRBV10-3 and TRBJ1-1; a weak D match, TRBD1 (6 bases). From germline, CDR1 is ENHRY and CDR2 SYGVKD. Trimming left V 5 bases short and J 2 bases short, with 24 bases between. The CDR3 runs 18 residues. The CDR3 nucleotides read TGTGCCATCAGTCATACAGGGCCAGGGCGCTTTTTAAACACTGAAGCTTTCTTT. This encodes CAISHTGPGRFLNTEAFF.

V usage is TRBV5-4 and J usage is TRBJ2-5; the D gene could be TRBD1 or TRBD2 (6 bases each). The germline CDR1 and CDR2 sequences are SGHNT and YYREEE (reference sequence). This CDR3 is built from 16 residues. V was trimmed by 0 bases and J by 1 base, leaving 13 bases between them. This CDR3 is CASSLVPGALQETQYF. The CDR3 region has the DNA TGTGCCAGCAGCTTGGTCCCGGGGGCCCTCCAAGAGACCCAGTACTTC.

This chain joins TRBV27 and TRBJ2-1; D is uncertain. Trimming removed 4 bases at V and 0 bases at J, with 19 bases between. The CDR3 covers 18 residues. Germline CDR1 reads MNHEY; CDR2 reads SMNVEV (reference sequence). This CDR3 reads CASSSLSISGSSYNEQFF. CDR3 sequence (DNA): TGTGCCAGCAGTTCCCTCTCCATAAGTGGAAGCTCCTACAATGAGCAGTTCTTC.

Concerning this clone: Distinct nucleotide sequences in the sample also encode this CDR3. The chain couples TRBV4-1 to TRBJ1-2; D is ambiguous. The CDR3 consists of 14 residues. V lost 1 base to trimming and J lost 4 bases, with 10 bases between them. In germline, CDR1 is MGHRA, CDR2 YSYEKL. This CDR3 reads CASSQVGQFYGYTF. CDR3 sequence (DNA): TGCGCCAGCAGCCAAGTTGGGCAGTTCTATGGCTACACCTTC.

A few counts support this clone. The V call is TRBV28, the J call TRBJ2-3; maybe TRBD2 (5 bases). The CDR3 extends over 14 amino acids. Germline V gives CDR1 MDHEN, CDR2 SYDVKM. V was clipped by 1 base and J by 1 base, with 6 bases between them. CDR3 residues: CASSLFSGTDTQYF. CDR3 sequence (DNA): TGTGCCAGCAGTTTATTTAGCGGCACAGATACGCAGTATTTT.

The rearrangement joins TRBV2 to TRBJ2-5; D unresolved. V lost 4 bases and J 5 bases, leaving 8 bases between the germline ends. This CDR3 spans 12 amino acids. Looked up from germline, CDR1 is SNHLY and CDR2 is FYNNEI. For the CDR3, the DNA is TGTGCCAGCAGTGGTTCCCCGGAGACCCAGTACTTC. It specifies CASSGSPETQYF.

The J gene is TRBJ2-7, the V gene TRBV27; D is possibly TRBD2 (6 bases). Germline assignment: CDR1 MNHEY and CDR2 SMNVEV (reference sequence). The V gene lost 6 bases and the J gene lost 5 bases, with 14 bases spanning the gap. CDR3 size: 13 residues. The CDR3 sequence is CASRATRGNEQYF. CDR3 nucleotides: TGTGCCAGCAGGGCGACTAGAGGTAACGAGCAGTACTTC.

The chain has TRBV6-1 and TRBJ2-1, with 12 bases identical to TRBD2. The CDR3 extends over 16 amino acids. V trimming: 0 bases; J trimming: 8 bases; junction bases outside the gene matches: 5. Per germline, CDR1 MNHNS and CDR2 SASEGT. The CDR3 bases are TGTGCCAGCAGTGAAGCGCGGCTAGCGGGAGGGTATGAGCAGTTCTTC. It is translated as CASSEARLAGGYEQFF.

This chain links TRBV5-4 with TRBJ2-7; TRBD2 is a possible D gene (7 bases). Germline loops: CDR1 SGHNT, CDR2 YYREEE (reference sequence). CDR3 length: 14 amino acids. V shed 7 bases and J shed 2 bases, with 16 bases lying between them. The CDR3 sequence: CASHHMGGPYEQYF. DNA of the CDR3: TGTGCCAGCCATCATATGGGGGGGCCCTACGAGCAGTACTTC.

The rearrangement joins TRBV9 to TRBJ2-5, with D maybe TRBD1 (5 bases). V dropped 6 bases and J dropped 2 bases, with 11 bases sitting between them. The CDR3 runs to 13 residues. Germline V gene sequence: CDR1 SGDLS, CDR2 YYNGEE. The CDR3 region has the DNA TGTGCCAGCAACTCAGACAGTCAAGAGACCCAGTACTTC. Protein: CASNSDSQETQYF. Full variable domain (rest looked up from reference TRBV9 and TRBJ2-5): DSGVTQTPKHLITATGQRVTLRCSPRSGDLSVYWYQQSLDQGLQFLIQYYNGEERAKGNILERFSAQQFPDLHSELNLSSLELGDSALYFCASNSDSQETQYFGPGTRLLVL.

The V gene is TRBV30, the J gene TRBJ2-5; the match to TRBD1 covers 10 bases. The CDR3 consists of 18 residues. Trimming took 4 bases from V and 5 from J; bases not matched to a gene: 19. Per germline, CDR1 GTSNPN and CDR2 SVGIG (reference sequence). CDR3 amino acids: CAWNGPVIDRGLGETQYF. The CDR3 DNA follows: TGTGCCTGGAATGGACCAGTCATCGACAGGGGGCTCGGGGAGACCCAGTACTTC.

The chain is built from TRBV27 and TRBJ2-3; the match to TRBD1 covers 7 bases. Germline CDR1 is MNHEY and CDR2 is SMNVEV (reference sequence). The CDR3 is 12 amino acids. The CDR3 here is CASRGLPDTQYF. In nucleotides, the CDR3 is TGTGCTAGTAGGGGGCTACCAGATACGCAGTATTTT.

V gene TRBV7-9 combines with J gene TRBJ2-2, with 7 bases aligning to TRBD2. After removal of 1 base from V and 4 bases from J, the junction contained 3 bases not matched to a gene. There are 15 residues in the CDR3. The germline V gene has CDR1 SEHNR and CDR2 FQNEAQ (reference sequence). The DNA of the CDR3 is TGTGCCAGCAGCTTAGGACCGGGAGGCACCGGGGAGCTGTTTTTT. The encoded protein is CASSLGPGGTGELFF.

The rearrangement links TRBV28 to TRBJ1-1, with D perhaps TRBD1 (5 bases). The CDR3 loop spans 13 amino acids. Trimming took off 3 bases at V and 4 bases at J, with 9 bases between the two ends. The germline V gene encodes CDR1 MDHEN and CDR2 SYDVKM. The CDR3 sequence: CASSFQGPTEAFF. CDR3 bases: TGTGCCAGCAGTTTTCAGGGTCCCACTGAAGCTTTCTTT.

The chain employs TRBV5-4 and TRBJ2-3; no definite D call. This CDR3 spans 16 amino acids. Per germline, CDR1 SGHNT and CDR2 YYREEE (reference sequence). The V end was cut by 0 bases, the J end by 1 base, with 12 bases between. The CDR3 DNA sequence: TGTGCCAGCAGCTTGGCCGTGGCTCGGGGCACAGATACGCAGTATTTT. Residues: CASSLAVARGTDTQYF.

The J gene is TRBJ1-3, the V gene TRBV28; possible D gene TRBD1, 6 bases. V was shortened by 6 bases and J by 13 bases, with 19 bases between the two germline ends. This CDR3 has 13 residues. In germline, CDR1 is MDHEN, CDR2 SYDVKM. CDR3 coding DNA: TGTGCCAGCAGCCGTGGGGGCGGAAATTTAATATATTTT. As protein: CASSRGGGNLIYF.

This chain joins TRBV5-1 and TRBJ2-7, with D perhaps TRBD1 (6 bases). This CDR3 is 13 amino acids long. The germline V and J ends were trimmed by 0 bases and 6 bases, with 10 bases remaining between them. Germline CDR1 is SGHRS and CDR2 is YFSETQ. The CDR3 sequence is CASSLGSGVEQYF. CDR3 bases: TGCGCCAGCAGCTTGGGGTCAGGGGTCGAGCAGTACTTC.

About this clone itself: Other DNA sequences in the sample encode the same CDR3. The CDR3 protein is CASSLRATGNTIYF. Here the CDR3 DNA reads TGTGCCAGCAGTTTAAGAGCTACTGGAAACACCATATATTTT. The chain joins TRBV27 to TRBJ1-3; no firm D call. Germline-derived CDR1 and CDR2 are MNHEY and SMNVEV (reference sequence). CDR3 length: 14 amino acids. V gave up 2 bases and J gave up 2 bases, with 7 bases separating them.

The chain has TRBV29-1 and TRBJ2-7; no clear D. The germline V gene has CDR1 SQVTM and CDR2 ANQGSEA. CDR3 size: 13 residues. Trimming pared 6 bases from V and 5 bases from J, leaving 17 bases between. This CDR3 reads CSVGRARAHEQYF. CDR3 DNA sequence: TGCAGCGTGGGTAGGGCTAGGGCCCACGAGCAGTACTTC.

This clone appeared once. The chain uses TRBV10-3 and TRBJ2-1, with D possibly TRBD1 on 6 matching bases. This CDR3 contains 19 residues. V lost 5 bases and J 1 base, leaving 24 bases between the germline ends. Germline CDR1 ENHRY, CDR2 SYGVKD. CDR3 sequence reads: CAISNGGVYRDISYNEQFF. The DNA for the CDR3 is TGTGCCATCAGTAACGGTGGGGTTTATAGGGACATATCCTACAATGAGCAGTTCTTC.

A remark on this clone: This same CDR3 is encoded by further DNA sequences in the sample. In DNA, the CDR3 is TGTGCCAGCAGCGGGGGACTAGCTGATTCCTACGAGCAGTACTTC. Translation: CASSGGLADSYEQYF. V gene TRBV9 combines with J gene TRBJ2-7; the match to TRBD2 covers 9 bases. The CDR3 extends over 15 amino acids. The germline gives CDR1 SGDLS, CDR2 YYNGEE. The V segment lost 3 bases and the J segment 1 base; nucleotides outside the gene matches: 5.

The chain carries TRBV9 and TRBJ2-7; 14 bases map to TRBD2. V lost 4 bases and J lost 1; bases outside the gene matches: 7. There are 17 residues in the CDR3. Germline V gene data show CDR1 as SGDLS and CDR2 as YYNGEE. The CDR3 here is CASSLGTSGGISYEQYF. CDR3 nucleotide sequence: TGTGCCAGCAGCCTCGGGACTAGCGGGGGTATTTCCTACGAGCAGTACTTC.

The CDR3 region has the DNA TGTGCCAGCAGCGTAGAGTCAGCCTGGAGGACCGGGGAGCTGTTTTTT. Translating it yields CASSVESAWRTGELFF. The rearrangement links TRBV9 to TRBJ2-2; possible D gene TRBD2, 5 bases. Deletions cut 0 bases from V and 5 bases from J, with 14 bases between. CDR1 is SGDLS and CDR2 is YYNGEE in the germline V gene. The CDR3 covers 16 residues.

The J gene is TRBJ1-2, the V gene TRBV6-5; 10 positions match TRBD1. Germline CDR1 reads MNHEY; CDR2 reads SVGAGI. The CDR3 spans 15 residues. J lost 10 bases, V lost 5 bases, and 13 bases had no gene match. The CDR3 coding sequence is TGTGCCAGCAGTCGCTCCGAGACAGGGGGCGCCAACTACACCTTC. This encodes CASSRSETGGANYTF.

The gene calls are TRBV2 and TRBJ1-5; TRBD1 matches at 11 bases. With 2 bases clipped from V and 7 bases from J, the junction kept 1 base outside the gene matches. This CDR3 has 14 amino acids. Germline V gene sequence: CDR1 SNHLY, CDR2 FYNNEI. The CDR3 here is CASSEWTGGQPQHF. CDR3 bases: TGTGCCAGCAGTGAATGGACAGGGGGCCAGCCCCAGCATTTT.